Listed below are T cell receptor beta chains from one sample, sequenced in a study of prognosis after radiotherapy for stage I lung cancer. MiXCR, run by TCRdb on the multiplex PCR reads, gives a single entry per CDR3 protein. The table records fewer than 25,000 distinct CDR3 sequences, less than 70% of them present only once. This specimen consisted of PBMCs, obtained before or after stereotactic body radiation therapy (not recorded which). The source is a donor at least 50 years old with non-small cell lung cancer. CDR3s include the opening cysteine and the closing phenylalanine or tryptophan. Fields, in order: clone size, D gene, V gene, J gene, CDR3 DNA, CDR3 protein. D genes are given only for firm matches. Rows may omit the clone size; those that give it use once, few, many or a size class.

.	.	TRBV11-2	TRBJ2-7	TGTGCCAGCAGCTTATTCCGTCCCCGATCAGGGGGAGGGGGCGAGCAGTACTTC	CASSLFRPRSGGGGEQYF
.	TRBD2	TRBV12-3/TRBV12-4	TRBJ2-1	TGTGCCAGCAGTTTGCTAGCGGGAGTGATAAATGAGCAGTTCTTC	CASSLLAGVINEQFF
many	.	TRBV28	TRBJ2-7	TGTGCCAGCAGTTTTCGGGATTTCTACGAGCAGTACTTC	CASSFRDFYEQYF
once	.	TRBV19	TRBJ1-5	TGTGCCAGTAGTGGGGGGCTGTACAATCAGCCCCAGCATTTT	CASSGGLYNQPQHF
.	.	TRBV30	TRBJ1-5	TGTGCCTGGTCGGGGCAAAGGGGCAATCAGCCCCAGCATTTT	CAWSGQRGNQPQHF
.	TRBD2	TRBV2	TRBJ2-1	TGTGCCAGCATCGAAGGGAAGGTTGCGGGAGGCTCCTACAATGAGCAGTTCTTC	CASIEGKVAGGSYNEQFF
medium-sized	.	TRBV11-2	TRBJ2-3	TGTGCCAGCAGCCTGAGCGGGAGCACAGATACGCAGTATTTT	CASSLSGSTDTQYF
.	TRBD1	TRBV20-1	TRBJ2-7	TGCAGTGCTAGAGAGGGACAGACAACCTACGAGCAGTACTTC	CSAREGQTTYEQYF
.	.	TRBV15	TRBJ2-7	TGTGCCACCAGTCCTGGCGTGTCCCATGTGGAGCAGTACTTC	CATSPGVSHVEQYF
.	.	TRBV6-9	TRBJ2-6	TGTGCCAGCAGTTACGGGGCCAACGTCCTGACTTTC	CASSYGANVLTF
.	.	TRBV7-9	TRBJ2-2	TGTGCCAGCAGCCCTCCGCAGGTTAAAGCCGGGGAGTTGTTTTTT	CASSPPQVKAGELFF
many	.	TRBV19	TRBJ2-2	TGTGCCAGTAAAATTTCGCCGAGCACCGGGGAGCTGTTTTTT	CASKISPSTGELFF
medium-sized	.	TRBV6-1	TRBJ1-2	TGTGCCAGCAGTGAAGGGGTGGGATATGGCTACACCTTC	CASSEGVGYGYTF
.	TRBD1	TRBV10-3	TRBJ1-5	TGTGCCATCAGCACAGGGGGCCCTAATCAGCCCCAGCATTTT	CAISTGGPNQPQHF
many	TRBD2	TRBV7-3	TRBJ2-6	TGTGCCAGCAGCTTATTGGGGACTAGAGTCTCTGGGGCCAACGTCCTGACTTTC	CASSLLGTRVSGANVLTF
.	.	TRBV11-2	TRBJ1-2	TGTGCCAGCAGCTTAAACTACAGGGTCCTAAACTATGGCTACACCTTC	CASSLNYRVLNYGYTF
many	.	TRBV18	TRBJ1-1	TGTGCCAGCTTGGGGACCGCGAACACTGAAGCTTTCTTT	CASLGTANTEAFF
medium-sized	TRBD2	TRBV20-1	TRBJ2-6	TGCAGTGCCGTCGGGAGGACCCGCTCTGGGGCCAACGTCCTGACTTTC	CSAVGRTRSGANVLTF
medium-sized	.	TRBV5-1	TRBJ2-1	TGCGCCAGCAGCTTGGAGACTTCATACAATGAGCAGTTCTTC	CASSLETSYNEQFF
.	TRBD2	TRBV5-1	TRBJ2-1	TGCGCCAGCAGCTTGGATCCTAGCGGGAATGAGCAGTTCTTC	CASSLDPSGNEQFF
.	.	TRBV6-1	TRBJ1-4	TGTGCCAGCAGTGTTGCAGGGAGGAATGAAAAACTGTTTTTT	CASSVAGRNEKLFF
.	TRBD1	TRBV30	TRBJ1-1	TGTGCCTGGAGAACTGGACAGGTCGGCACTGAAGCTTTCTTT	CAWRTGQVGTEAFF
.	.	TRBV27	TRBJ2-1	.	CASSFWQWVYNEQFF